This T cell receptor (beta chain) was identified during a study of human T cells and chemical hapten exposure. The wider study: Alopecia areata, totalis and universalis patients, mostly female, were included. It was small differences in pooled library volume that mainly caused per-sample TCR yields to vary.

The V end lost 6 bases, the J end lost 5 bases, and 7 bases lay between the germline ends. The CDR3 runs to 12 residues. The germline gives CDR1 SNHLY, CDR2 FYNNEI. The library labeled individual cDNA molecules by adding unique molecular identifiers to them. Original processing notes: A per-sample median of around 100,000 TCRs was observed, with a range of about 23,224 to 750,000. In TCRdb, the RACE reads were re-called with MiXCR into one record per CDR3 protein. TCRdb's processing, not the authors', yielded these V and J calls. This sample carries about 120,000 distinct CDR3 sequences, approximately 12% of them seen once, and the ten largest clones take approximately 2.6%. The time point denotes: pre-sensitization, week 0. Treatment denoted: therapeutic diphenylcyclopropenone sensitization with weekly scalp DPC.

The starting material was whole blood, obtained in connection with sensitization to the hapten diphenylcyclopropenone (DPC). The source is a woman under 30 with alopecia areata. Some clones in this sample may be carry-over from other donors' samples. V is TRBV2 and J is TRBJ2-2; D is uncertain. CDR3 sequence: CASRNRTGELFF. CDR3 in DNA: TGTGCCAGCAGGAATAGAACCGGGGAGCTGTTTTTT.